This note documents a single T cell receptor beta chain sequence. There are a few counts of this clone. Its antigen is still unknown. Per-base quality was not reported, and no clone a single base away is much larger than it. Deletion took 7 bases off V and 0 bases off J, with a span of 6 bases between the germline ends. From the cysteine through the phenylalanine, the CDR3 covers 12 amino acids. The entry retains the CDR3 DNA only, 36 bases that are in frame from base 1. CDR1 SQVTM and CDR2 ANQGSEA were looked up in the germline V gene. The data originate from a study of beta chain features in type 1 diabetes (dated by TCRdb to the late 2010s). A note on the overall study: No differences in mean age, gender distribution, total cell number or subset yield were found between patients and healthy donors. Whereas all 28 donors provided naive and central memory subsets, regulatory and stem cell-like memory subsets were isolated from just 8 patients and roughly 8 healthy donors. In the study, TCRB repertoires of sorted circulating CD4+ T cell subsets from recently diagnosed type 1 diabetes patients were compared with those of matched healthy donors. A total of 107,917,701 sorted cells were examined across all samples, and the number of cells per subset was strongly correlated with RNA yield. Results and caveats for the whole study, not just this receptor: At VDJ recombination sites, patients with type 1 diabetes made fewer insertions and deleted more nucleotides, a pattern implying thymic rearrangement abnormalities. Naive, central memory and regulatory TCRB repertoires appeared more similar among patients than among healthy donors. A moderate but significant shortening of TCRB CDR3 length was observed in type 1 diabetes patients in all four CD4+ subsets. Because cDNA rather than genomic DNA was sequenced, highly expressing activated cells could have been over-represented, although no difference in activation and CD3 levels was found between groups. Shorter templates might be favored by PCR, yet because patient and control samples were amplified and corrected together, any such skew would affect both groups equally. Only small numbers of individuals were included in the HLA sub-analyses, which left unresolved whether HLA type had any influence on TCRB rearrangement.

A single peripheral blood draw of about 116 mL on average was collected from each donor into heparinised tubes. A BD FACSAria II and a panel including CD45RO, CCR7, CD25, CD127, CD95 and CD27 were used to sort naive, central memory, regulatory and stem cell-like memory CD4+ T cells. Purity was above 95% for every sorted population. PBMCs were isolated immediately by Lymphoprep density gradient centrifugation and stained directly without culture. So that batch effects would be minimized, each experiment stained and sorted samples in pairs, pairing one healthy donor with one patient. The entire amount of isolated RNA was reverse transcribed using the High Capacity cDNA Reverse Transcription Kit, so the sequenced TCRB transcripts were expressed ones. Deep immunoSEQ sequencing was applied to naive, central memory and regulatory T cell samples, giving an average of about 3.7 million total reads per sample. Sorted cells were lysed in RLT buffer and RNA was extracted with DNase-treated RNeasy Micro or Mini kits, depending on cell number. To prevent cross-contamination, every cell subset was processed on its own, while patient and healthy donor samples were processed together. TCRB sequences were amplified from cDNA with the immunoSEQ multiplex PCR, producing 87-bp fragments spanning the CDR3 region. Sequencing of the amplicons was performed on the Illumina HiSeq platform. On the study's bioinformatics: Synthetic template baselines were used to correct PCR bias computationally, reads within Hamming distance 2 were collapsed together, and singletons that could not be merged were discarded. Reads were aligned to IMGT to assign V, D and J genes, CDR3 length, and insertions or deletions at six rearrangement sites. Clonotype counts were normalized to sorted cell number within each subset before computing true diversity and Gini coefficients with the tcR R package. Repertoire sharing was quantified using the overlap coefficient calculated on TCRB nucleotide sequences. As a proxy for the pre-selection repertoire, out-of-frame TCRB sequences from naive cells were analyzed. The immuneACCESS repertoire file appears here via TCRdb, limited to in-frame rearrangements. These files lack a portion of the clones; in checked studies, under half of the deficit traces to unresolved V genes, and the cause of the others is not known. Clone size and V and J calls were adopted from that table, with D and trimming inferred from the DNA. A total of hundreds of thousands of clones appear in this sample, 15% to 20% of them only once. The ten top clones hold 0.023% of the sample.

The sequencing sample was made of naive CD4+ T cells from blood. The sample's cell subset or site label, in plain terms: true naive CD4+ T cells. Recombination connected TRBV29-1 to TRBJ1-4, with the D gene not confidently named. The receptor was derived from a woman in her late teens or twenties in good health. The DNA sequence reads TGCAGCGCTTATACAACTAATGAAAAACTGTTTTTT. This gives the protein CSAYTTNEKLFF.